One sample yielded the 10 T cell receptor beta chains listed below, sequenced in a study of response to subunit inactivated influenza vaccine. TCRdb independently ran MiXCR on the RT-PCR reads; one entry per CDR3 protein. The profile shows hundreds of thousands of distinct CDR3 sequences, 10% to 15% of them singletons. The input for sequencing was PBMCs from blood, taken on the day of vaccination. The receptors derive from a man aged 50-60 years who received an inactivated influenza vaccine.

This clonotype was observed a single time. The chain joins TRBV7-8 to TRBJ2-2, with D hard to call. Looked up from germline, CDR1 is SGHVS and CDR2 is FQNEAQ. V was cut by 7 bases and J by 4 bases, with 13 bases left in between. The CDR3 extends over 14 amino acids. In DNA form, the CDR3 reads TGTGCCAGCACAGGAAGCGTCGGCACCGGGGAGCTGTTTTTT. It yields the protein CASTGSVGTGELFF.

The rearrangement joins TRBV5-1 to TRBJ2-5; 10 nucleotides agree with TRBD1. The CDR3 loop spans 17 amino acids. The V and J ends lost 4 bases and 0 bases, in that order; junction bases with no gene match: 9. Germline V lookup: CDR1 SGHRS, CDR2 YFSETQ. The CDR3 DNA follows: TGCGCCAGCAGCACACAACGGACAGGGGGTTACCAAGAGACCCAGTACTTC. This gives the protein CASSTQRTGGYQETQYF.

V gene TRBV5-1 combines with J gene TRBJ2-5; no clear D. Germline lookup yields CDR1 SGHRS and CDR2 YFSETQ. CDR3 length: 13 residues. V shed 4 bases and J shed 5 bases, with 12 bases lying between them. DNA for the CDR3: TGCGCCAGCAGCACACAACCCCGGGAGACCCAGTACTTC. Translated: CASSTQPRETQYF.

This clonotype has a handful of counts. The J gene is TRBJ2-1, the V gene TRBV5-1; 9 bases are shared with TRBD2. This CDR3 is 16 amino acids long. The germline V gene encodes CDR1 SGHRS and CDR2 YFSETQ. The junction had 12 bases not matched to a gene; V was cut back by 6 bases and J by 5 bases. The DNA of the CDR3 is TGCGCCAGCACCCAAGGGATAGCGGGAGCCCACAATGAGCAGTTCTTC. This encodes CASTQGIAGAHNEQFF. Combining the CDR3 with reference TRBV5-1 and TRBJ2-1 gives the whole variable domain KAGVTQTPRYLIKTRGQQVTLSCSPISGHRSVSWYQQTPGQGLQFLFEYFSETQRNKGNFPGRFSGRQFSNSRSEMNVSTLELGDSALYLCASTQGIAGAHNEQFFGPGTRLTVL.

This chain connects TRBV11-2 to TRBJ1-1; possible D gene TRBD1, 6 bases. V was cut by 0 bases and J by 3 bases, with 11 bases left in between. Germline lookup yields CDR1 SGHAT and CDR2 FQNNGV. The CDR3 consists of 15 residues. CDR3 region: CASSLDFQGYTEAFF. In DNA, the CDR3 is TGTGCCAGCAGCTTAGATTTTCAGGGGTACACTGAAGCTTTCTTT. Together with reference TRBV11-2 and TRBJ1-1, the CDR3 gives the full variable domain: EAGVAQSPRYKIIEKRQSVAFWCNPISGHATLYWYQQILGQGPKLLIQFQNNGVVDDSQLPKDRFSAERLKGVDSTLKIQPAKLEDSAVYLCASSLDFQGYTEAFFGQGTRLTVV.

This sequence joins TRBV10-3 and TRBJ2-1; maybe TRBD1 (6 bases). There are 14 residues in the CDR3. The germline V gene encodes CDR1 ENHRY and CDR2 SYGVKD. The V and J ends lost 6 bases and 3 bases respectively, with 12 bases between them. This CDR3 is CAISPGQIYNEQFF. CDR3 nucleotide sequence: TGTGCCATCAGCCCGGGACAAATCTACAATGAGCAGTTCTTC.

The chain combines TRBV29-1 with TRBJ1-5, with D unclear. The CDR3 is 12 amino acids. Germline V lookup: CDR1 SQVTM, CDR2 ANQGSEA. V was trimmed by 7 bases and J by 9 bases, leaving 16 bases between them. Here the CDR3 reads CSGLSGNGPQHF. In nucleotides, the CDR3 is TGCAGCGGACTCAGTGGGAACGGGCCCCAGCATTTT.

There are many counts of this clonotype. The chain uses TRBV3-1 and TRBJ2-7; no clear D. Trimming took 1 base from V and 4 from J, leaving 5 bases between them. CDR1 and CDR2 (germline): LGHDT, YNNKEL (reference sequence). The CDR3 is made up of 12 amino acids. CDR3 residues: CASSQGLYEQYF. In DNA form, the CDR3 reads TGTGCCAGCAGCCAAGGCCTATACGAGCAGTACTTC.

The CDR3 DNA follows: TGTGCCAGCAGCCAAGATCCCGTAGCGGGAGCGACCTACAATGAGCAGTTCTTC. Protein sequence: CASSQDPVAGATYNEQFF. This chain uses TRBV3-1 with TRBJ2-1, with TRBD2 identical over 9 bases. The CDR3 spans 18 residues. Germline V lookup: CDR1 LGHDT, CDR2 YNNKEL (reference sequence). With V trimmed by 0 bases and J by 2 bases, 8 bases remained unmatched.

The V gene is TRBV7-3, the J gene TRBJ2-3; tentative D call: TRBD2 (6 bases). The CDR3 has 15 residues. Looked up from germline, CDR1 is SGHTA and CDR2 is FQGTGA. V was clipped by 2 bases and J by 2 bases, with 11 bases between them. CDR3 DNA sequence: TGTGCCAGCAGCTTAGCGGGACTTATCACAGATACGCAGTATTTT. Translating it yields CASSLAGLITDTQYF.